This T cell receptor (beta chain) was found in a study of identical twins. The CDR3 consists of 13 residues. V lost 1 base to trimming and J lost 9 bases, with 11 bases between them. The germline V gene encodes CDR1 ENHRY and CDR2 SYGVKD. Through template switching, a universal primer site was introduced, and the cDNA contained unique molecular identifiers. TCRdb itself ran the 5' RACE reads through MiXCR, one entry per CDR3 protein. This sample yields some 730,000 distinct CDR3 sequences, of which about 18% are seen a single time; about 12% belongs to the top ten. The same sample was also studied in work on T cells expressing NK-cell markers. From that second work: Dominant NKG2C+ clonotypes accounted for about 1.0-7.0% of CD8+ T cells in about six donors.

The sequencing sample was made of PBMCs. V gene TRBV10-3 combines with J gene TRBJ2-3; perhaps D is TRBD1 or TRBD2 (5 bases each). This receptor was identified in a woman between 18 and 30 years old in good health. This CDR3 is CAISEWIGATQYF. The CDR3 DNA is TGTGCCATCAGTGAGTGGATCGGGGCAACGCAGTATTTT.